Detailed here is one T cell receptor beta chain. What it binds is unknown. The source of the sample is a study of tumor-infiltrating lymphocytes in primary liver carcinoma. Study background: Cases comprised patients with primary liver carcinoma who received surgical resection.

In addition to blood RNA drawn from unsorted whole blood, germline DNA was extracted. Preoperatively, peripheral blood was drawn, 3.5 to 4.5 milliliters in total. The junction had 5 bases not matched to a gene; V was cut back by 4 bases and J by 4 bases. CDR1 SGHRS and CDR2 YFSETQ come from the germline V gene. The length of the CDR3 is 13 residues. From about 530 ng total RNA, TCR beta cDNA was generated with a primer in the constant region. A slightly modified ARM-PCR protocol with three nested multiplex PCR rounds produced these TCR beta libraries. TRBV1-TRBV30 forward and Cbeta reverse primers drove the first two roughly 10-cycle rounds. One entry per CDR3 protein results from TCRdb running MiXCR on the multiplex PCR reads. The table records some 180,000 distinct CDR3 sequences, about 60% of them present only once. Broader study findings: Compared with tumor region pairs, tumor-adjacent and tumor-blood pairs overlapped less.

The source of this sequence is a man aged 35 to 55 with primary liver carcinoma and hepatitis B virus infection. This chain uses TRBV5-1 with TRBJ2-7, with TRBD2 matching 7 bases. The sequenced material came from peripheral blood. CDR3 amino acids: CASSQAGAYEQYF. The CDR3, as DNA: TGCGCCAGCAGCCAGGCGGGAGCTTACGAGCAGTACTTC. The full variable domain, completed using reference TRBV5-1 and TRBJ2-7, is KAGVTQTPRYLIKTRGQQVTLSCSPISGHRSVSWYQQTPGQGLQFLFEYFSETQRNKGNFPGRFSGRQFSNSRSEMNVSTLELGDSALYLCASSQAGAYEQYFGPGTRLTVT.